Below are 21 T cell receptor beta chains sequenced from a single sample in a study of blood T cell repertoires in COVID-19. Profiling relied on immunoSEQ multiplex PCR, and the TCRdb table lists in-frame clones only, not all of them. In the table there are about 44,000 clones, 87% of which are singletons. Source material: peripheral blood. These receptor sequences come from an elderly woman in a cohort sampled during active or convalescent COVID-19.

The chain's CDR3 is CAWSVAGGALGNTIYF. The CDR3 DNA follows: TGTGCCTGGAGTGTGGCAGGGGGCGCGTTAGGAAACACCATATATTTT. This sequence joins TRBV30 and TRBJ1-3, with 8 bases lining up with TRBD1. Per germline, CDR1 GTSNPN and CDR2 SVGIG (reference sequence). The junction had 8 bases not matched to a gene; V was cut back by 0 bases and J by 4 bases. CDR3 length: 16 residues.

This clone was detected only a few times. The J gene is TRBJ1-1, the V gene TRBV30; D might be TRBD1 (5 bases). Deletions cut 5 bases from V and 0 bases from J, with 7 bases between. CDR3 size: 12 residues. Germline V gene sequence: CDR1 GTSNPN, CDR2 SVGIG (reference sequence). CDR3 DNA: TGTGCCTGGGGGACTGTGAACACTGAAGCTTTCTTT. It yields the protein CAWGTVNTEAFF.

This chain joins TRBV11-3 and TRBJ1-4; a weak D match, TRBD1 (5 bases). This CDR3 comprises 14 residues. V lost 5 bases and J 1 base, leaving 8 bases between the germline ends. The germline V gene has CDR1 SGHNT and CDR2 YENEEA. The CDR3 loop is CASSPQGTNEKLFF. In nucleotides, the CDR3 is TGTGCCAGCAGCCCTCAGGGAACTAATGAAAAACTGTTTTTT. Complete variable domain (other parts from reference TRBV11-3 and TRBJ1-4): EAGVVQSPRYKIIEKKQPVAFWCNPISGHNTLYWYLQNLGQGPELLIRYENEEAVDDSQLPKDRFSAERLKGVDSTLKIQPAELGDSAVYLCASSPQGTNEKLFFGSGTQLSVL.

The rearrangement joins TRBV25-1 to TRBJ1-6; a possible D gene is TRBD1 (5 bases). V lost 0 bases and J lost 10, with 10 bases in between. The CDR3 runs 14 residues. Germline V gene data show CDR1 as MGHDK and CDR2 as SYGVNS. The CDR3 loop is CASSEYRGSSPLHF. The CDR3, as DNA: TGTGCCAGCAGTGAATACCGGGGGAGCTCACCCCTCCACTTT.

The rearrangement links TRBV5-1 to TRBJ2-2, with a tentative D call TRBD2 (6 bases). Between the trimmed V and J ends, which lost 0 bases and 2 bases, there was a span of 11 bases. The CDR3 is 16 amino acids. Germline CDR1 and CDR2: SGHRS and YFSETQ. As DNA, the CDR3 is TGCGCCAGCAGCTTGGTCGGCGGGAAAAACACCGGGGAGCTGTTTTTT. Its translation: CASSLVGGKNTGELFF.

The chain couples TRBV4-2 to TRBJ2-3; 14 nucleotides align to TRBD2. The CDR3 is 18 amino acids. V dropped 0 bases and J dropped 5; count of bases not matched to a gene: 7. CDR1 and CDR2 from the germline V gene are LGHNA and YNFKEQ. CDR3 amino acids: CASSQEPRTSGGKDTQYF. DNA for the CDR3: TGTGCCAGCAGCCAAGAACCCCGGACTAGCGGGGGGAAAGATACGCAGTATTTT.

The chain employs TRBV3-1 (or the pseudogene TRBV3-2) and TRBJ2-1; 10 positions match TRBD2. V shed 0 bases, J shed 5 bases, and the junction held 1 base outside the gene matches. The germline V gene has CDR1 LGHDT and CDR2 YNNKEL (reference sequence). CDR3 length: 15 amino acids. CDR3 DNA sequence: TGTGCCAGCAGCCAAGAAGGACTAGCGGACAATGAGCAGTTCTTC. Its translation: CASSQEGLADNEQFF.

This clone was seen more than once but under ten times. The chain joins TRBV4-3 to TRBJ1-2; 7 positions match TRBD1. CDR1 and CDR2 from the germline V gene are LGHNA and YSLEER. This CDR3 comprises 16 residues. The ends lost 1 base at V and 0 bases at J; junction bases unmatched: 5. The CDR3 here is CASSQAWTGPNYGYTF. The CDR3 bases are TGCGCCAGCAGCCAAGCCTGGACAGGCCCTAACTATGGCTACACCTTC.

The chain joins TRBV27 to TRBJ2-1; 10 positions agree with TRBD1. This CDR3 contains 16 residues. Germline-derived CDR1 and CDR2 are MNHEY and SMNVEV (reference sequence). With V trimmed by 2 bases and J by 7 bases, 8 bases remained unmatched. CDR3 in DNA: TGTGCCAGCAGTTTAAGTCGGACAGGGGGTCGGAATGAGCAGTTCTTC. Its translation: CASSLSRTGGRNEQFF.

The genes are TRBV10-3 and TRBJ2-1, with TRBD2 matching over 8 bases. This CDR3 has 14 residues. V lost 2 bases to trimming and J lost 9 bases; unmatched junction nucleotides: 6. Germline-derived CDR1 and CDR2 are ENHRY and SYGVKD. The CDR3: CAISENSGVPEQFF. CDR3 in DNA: TGTGCCATCAGTGAGAATAGCGGGGTCCCTGAGCAGTTCTTC.

The rearrangement links TRBV5-1 to TRBJ2-2; 11 nucleotides match TRBD2. The CDR3 length is 18 residues. Germline V gives CDR1 SGHRS, CDR2 YFSETQ. The ends lost 7 bases at V and 1 base at J; junction bases unmatched: 12. The CDR3 DNA sequence: TGCGCCAGCTCATACGGAGGTCTAGCGGGAGGGAACACCGGGGAGCTGTTTTTT. Translation: CASSYGGLAGGNTGELFF.

The CDR3 bases are TGTGCCAGCAGCTTGGCAGGGGGCGGTGAAGCTTTCTTT. As protein: CASSLAGGGEAFF. The chain joins TRBV5-6 to TRBJ1-1; TRBD1 matches at 8 bases. The CDR3 has 13 amino acids. Per germline, CDR1 SGHDT and CDR2 YYEEEE. With 0 bases clipped from V and 7 bases from J, the junction kept 2 bases outside the gene matches. Filled out from reference TRBV5-6 and TRBJ1-1, the complete variable domain reads DAGVTQSPTHLIKTRGQQVTLRCSPKSGHDTVSWYQQALGQGPQFIFQYYEEEERQRGNFPDRFSGHQFPNYSSELNVNALLLGDSALYLCASSLAGGGEAFFGQGTRLTVV.

The V call is TRBV10-3, the J call TRBJ1-6, with TRBD1 matching over 9 bases. CDR3 length equals 14 residues. J lost 8 bases, V lost 7 bases, and 6 bases had no gene match. Germline lookup yields CDR1 ENHRY and CDR2 SYGVKD. CDR3 sequence reads: CAITRDRVDSPLHF. CDR3 DNA sequence: TGTGCCATCACGAGGGACAGGGTGGATTCACCCCTCCACTTT.

The V call is TRBV2, the J call TRBJ2-5; TRBD2 aligns across 11 bases. CDR1 SNHLY and CDR2 FYNNEI come from the germline V gene. This CDR3 has 15 residues. V shed 6 bases, J shed 5 bases, and the junction held 8 bases outside the gene matches. CDR3: CASRLSWTSGETQYF. The CDR3 region has the DNA TGTGCCAGCAGACTATCCTGGACTAGCGGGGAGACCCAGTACTTC.

On this clone itself: This sample includes further DNA sequences coding for the same CDR3. The V call is TRBV6-2 or TRBV6-3, the J call TRBJ1-1; possibly TRBD1 for D (5 bases). V lost 2 bases and J lost 14, with 21 bases in between. There are 14 residues in the CDR3. The germline gives CDR1 MNHEY, CDR2 SVGEGT. DNA of the CDR3: TGTGCCAGCAGTTACGGTTGGGGCAGCCGGGAGGCCTTCTTT. Protein sequence: CASSYGWGSREAFF.

About this clone itself: Additional DNA sequences in this sample encode the identical CDR3. The chain couples TRBV4-1 to TRBJ1-2; D is possibly TRBD1 (5 bases). The CDR3 runs to 15 residues. V dropped 3 bases and J dropped 7 bases, with 18 bases sitting between them. Germline CDR1 is MGHRA and CDR2 is YSYEKL. The CDR3 region is CASSQALTGAGGYTF. CDR3 coding DNA: TGCGCCAGCAGCCAGGCTCTAACAGGAGCTGGTGGCTACACCTTC.

The genes are TRBV6-5 and TRBJ1-6, with D possibly matching TRBD1 (5 bases). The CDR3 is made up of 12 amino acids. Germline values: CDR1 MNHEY, CDR2 SVGAGI. Between the trimmed V and J ends, which lost 8 bases and 7 bases, there was a span of 9 bases. CDR3 coding DNA: TGTGCCAGCCAACAGGCGAATTCACCCCTCCACTTT. Translated, it gives CASQQANSPLHF.

The DNA for the CDR3 is TGTGCCAGCAGCCAGGACGGGACAGGGGGCTTTTGGTGGGGCTACACCTTC. This translates into CASSQDGTGGFWWGYTF. J is TRBJ1-2 and V is TRBV5-5; 12 bases match TRBD1. Germline CDR1 SGHKS, CDR2 YYEKEE (reference sequence). There are 17 residues in the CDR3. After removal of 4 bases from V and 8 bases from J, the junction contained 15 bases not matched to a gene.

There are a few counts of this clone. The V call is TRBV3-1 (or the pseudogene TRBV3-2), the J call TRBJ1-6; maybe TRBD1 (6 bases). Per germline, CDR1 LGHDT and CDR2 YNNKEL (reference sequence). The CDR3 is made up of 14 amino acids. Trimming cost V 3 bases and J 13 bases, with 16 bases left between them. CDR3 DNA: TGTGCCAGCAGCCACGGGACACCCTCCGATCCCCTCCACTTT. Protein: CASSHGTPSDPLHF.

The chain employs TRBV7-2 and TRBJ2-3; D might be TRBD2 (6 bases). The CDR3 sequence is 14 residues long. Germline values: CDR1 SGHTA, CDR2 FQGNSA. V lost 1 base and J lost 5, with 10 bases in between. The CDR3: CASSLEAGRDTQYF. CDR3 coding DNA: TGTGCCAGCAGCTTAGAAGCCGGGAGAGATACGCAGTATTTT.

This clone was detected only once. The chain has TRBV11-2 and TRBJ2-1; D possibly corresponds to TRBD1 (6 bases). Germline CDR1 and CDR2: SGHAT and FQNNGV. V lost 3 bases to trimming and J lost 5 bases, with 17 bases between them. The CDR3 totals 16 residues. The CDR3 sequence: CASSFLGRGVNNEQFF. CDR3 nucleotides: TGTGCCAGCAGCTTTCTGGGCAGGGGTGTCAACAATGAGCAGTTCTTC.